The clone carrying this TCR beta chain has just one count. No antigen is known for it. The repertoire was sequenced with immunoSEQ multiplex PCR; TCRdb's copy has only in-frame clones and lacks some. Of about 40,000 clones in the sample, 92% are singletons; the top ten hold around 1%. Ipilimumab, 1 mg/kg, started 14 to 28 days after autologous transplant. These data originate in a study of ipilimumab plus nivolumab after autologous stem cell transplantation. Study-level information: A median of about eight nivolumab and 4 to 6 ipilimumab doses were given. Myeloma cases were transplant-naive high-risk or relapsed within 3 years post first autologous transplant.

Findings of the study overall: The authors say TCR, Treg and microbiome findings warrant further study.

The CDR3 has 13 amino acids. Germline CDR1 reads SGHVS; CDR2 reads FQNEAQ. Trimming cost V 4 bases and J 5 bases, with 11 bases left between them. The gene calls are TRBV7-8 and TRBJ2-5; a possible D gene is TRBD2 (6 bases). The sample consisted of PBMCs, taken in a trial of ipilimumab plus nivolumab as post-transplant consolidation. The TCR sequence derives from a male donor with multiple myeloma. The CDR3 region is CASSSEGRETQYF. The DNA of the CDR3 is TGTGCCAGCAGCTCGGAGGGCCGCGAGACCCAGTACTTC.